Listed below are T cell receptor beta chains from one sample, sequenced in a study of blood T cells in healthy people across ages. TCRdb processed the 5' RACE reads anew with MiXCR; each CDR3 protein has one entry. This sample has 1.5 million to 2 million distinct CDR3 sequences, with about 49% found just once. The specimen was blood. These receptors were collected from a woman aged 40 to 49 in good health. Each CDR3 is given with its conserved first and last residue. The order of the fields is D gene, J gene, V gene, clone size, CDR3 DNA, CDR3 protein. D genes are given only for firm matches. The size field is filled for only some rows; it gives once, few, many or a size class.

- TRBJ2-3 TRBV18 few TGTGCCAGCGCCCAGGACATTGGCGCAGATACGCAGTATTTT CASAQDIGADTQYF
TRBD1 TRBJ1-5 TRBV10-3 few TGTGCCATCAGCCCGGAGGGACAGACCAATCAGCCCCAGCATTTT CAISPEGQTNQPQHF
- TRBJ1-1 TRBV20-1 - TGCAGTGCTAGGTCTGGACAGTTGAACACTGAAGCTTTCTTT CSARSGQLNTEAFF
- TRBJ1-2 TRBV27 - TGTGCCAGCAGTCCAAGTTCCGTCGCTAACTATGGCTACACCTTC CASSPSSVANYGYTF
- TRBJ2-3 TRBV2 - TGTGCCAGCAGTGAAATACAGGGCACAGATACGCAGTATTTT CASSEIQGTDTQYF
TRBD1 TRBJ2-5 TRBV20-1 - TGCAGTGCGAGGACAGGGGGACCGGAGACCCAGTACTTC CSARTGGPETQYF
- TRBJ2-5 TRBV5-5 - TGTGCCAGCAGCTTGGAGGTAGGGCGTGCGGAGACCCAGTACTTC CASSLEVGRAETQYF
- TRBJ2-3 TRBV6-5 many TGTGCCAGCAGTTACTCGCCCCAGGGTACAGATACGCAGTATTTT CASSYSPQGTDTQYF
TRBD2 TRBJ2-1 TRBV7-7 few TGTGCTAGCAGCATTAGCGGGGGCAACTACAATGAGCAGTTCTTC CASSISGGNYNEQFF
- TRBJ2-1 TRBV24-1 few TGTGCCACCAGTAGGCAGGGTGATGCAGGTGAGCAGTTCTTC CATSRQGDAGEQFF
- TRBJ1-1 TRBV20-1 - TGCAGTGCTAGAGATCTCGGCGGCGGGGTCACTGAAGCTTTCTTT CSARDLGGGVTEAFF
- TRBJ1-2 TRBV2 - TGTGCCAGCAGTGACGGCTCGGCAGGGAACTATGGCTACACCTTC CASSDGSAGNYGYTF
- TRBJ2-7 TRBV18 - TGTGCCAGCTCCCTAGGACCTGGCAACGAGCAGTACTTC CASSLGPGNEQYF
TRBD1 TRBJ2-3 TRBV6-2/TRBV6-3 few TGTGCCAGCAGACGCGACAGGGGACGGGATACGCAGTATTTT CASRRDRGRDTQYF
- TRBJ2-1 TRBV6-6 - TGTGCCAGCAGAGGCGGGTTTGATGAGCAGTTCTTC CASRGGFDEQFF
TRBD1 TRBJ1-5 TRBV5-6 - TGTGCCAGCAGCTCACAGGGGTTTCAGCCCCAGCATTTT CASSSQGFQPQHF
TRBD1 TRBJ2-6 TRBV2 - TGTGCCAGCAGACGACAGGGGTCGGTCTCTGGGGCCAACGTCCTGACTTTC CASRRQGSVSGANVLTF
TRBD2 TRBJ2-3 TRBV4-3 - TGCGCCAGCAGCCAAGGGGGGAGCGGGGGGGAGGCAGATACGCAGTATTTT CASSQGGSGGEADTQYF
TRBD2 TRBJ2-5 TRBV7-2 once TGTGCCAGCAGCCTCCAGGGAGGGCAATACCGAGAGACCCAGTACTTC CASSLQGGQYRETQYF
- TRBJ1-6 TRBV2 - TGTGCCAGCAGTGCAGGCAGGGTGGGTTCACCCCTCCACTTT CASSAGRVGSPLHF
TRBD1 TRBJ2-3 TRBV27 - TGTGCCACCCAAGGACAGGGGACAGATACGCAGTATTTT CATQGQGTDTQYF
- TRBJ1-2 TRBV12-5 few TGTGCTAGTGGGATGGGGCGACAGACCTATGGCTACACCTTC CASGMGRQTYGYTF
- TRBJ1-2 TRBV3-1 - TGTGCCAGCAGCCAAGTGGCAGTGCCCGGCTACACCTTC CASSQVAVPGYTF
TRBD1 TRBJ2-3 TRBV5-1 - TGCACCAGCAGCTCGCCCACCGGGACAGGGGGCAGCGCAGATACGCAGTATTTT CTSSSPTGTGGSADTQYF
- TRBJ2-7 TRBV5-1 few TGCGCCAGCAGCTTGATGGGGCATCTACGCGAGCAGTACTTC CASSLMGHLREQYF
- TRBJ2-1 TRBV18 - TGTGCCAGCCCAAACTCACTCGACAGTCTTTACAATGAGCAGTTCTTC CASPNSLDSLYNEQFF
- TRBJ1-2 TRBV27 - TGTGCCAGCAGTACCAATCAACCCCGGGTGGGCGGCTATGGCTACACCTTC CASSTNQPRVGGYGYTF
- TRBJ1-4 TRBV21-1 - TGTGCCAGCAGCAAATGGGAGGAATTCCAATGTGAAAAACTGTTTTTT CASSKWEEFQCEKLFF
- TRBJ1-2 TRBV4-1 - TGCGCCAGCAGCCAAGGGGACATATTTGGCTACACCTTC CASSQGDIFGYTF
- TRBJ2-5 TRBV6-5 - TGTGCCAGCAGTTATTCACAGCACCAAGAGACCCAGTACTTC CASSYSQHQETQYF
TRBD2 TRBJ2-3 TRBV20-1 once TGCAGTGCTGGGCGCAGCGGGGGGTCAGATACGCAGTATTTT CSAGRSGGSDTQYF
- TRBJ1-5 TRBV7-2 - TGTGCCAGCAGCTTAATGAATCAGCCCCAGCATTTT CASSLMNQPQHF
TRBD1 TRBJ1-2 TRBV7-4 - TGTGCCAGCAGCGCCCAGGGGGGACCTCAGTACTATGGCTACACCTTC CASSAQGGPQYYGYTF
- TRBJ2-6 TRBV4-1 - TGCGCCAGCAGCCAAGATAGAGGTGTCTACTCTAGGGCCAACGTCCTGACTTTC CASSQDRGVYSRANVLTF
- TRBJ2-3 TRBV11-2 - TGTGCCAGCAGCATCTCGGGGACTCCGAGCACAGATACGCAGTATTTT CASSISGTPSTDTQYF
TRBD2 TRBJ2-7 TRBV24-1 - TGTGCCACCAGTGATCCTGGGACTAGCGGGGTAACGTACTTC CATSDPGTSGVTYF